The 30 T cell receptor beta chains below were found in one sample sequenced in a study of identical twins. One entry per CDR3 protein results from TCRdb running MiXCR on the 5' RACE reads. The table has some 500,000 distinct CDR3 sequences, 13% to 15% seen once. The data also belong to a second study, concerning yellow fever vaccine responses in identical twins.

Sequencing used CD4+ T cells sorted from blood. These receptors were collected from a woman aged 18-29 years in good health.

This sequence joins TRBV5-1 and TRBJ2-3; D is ambiguous. The length of the CDR3 is 13 residues. The germline V gene has CDR1 SGHRS and CDR2 YFSETQ. Deletions cut 3 bases from V and 3 bases from J, with 8 bases between. This chain's CDR3 is CASSSGWTDTQYF. CDR3 DNA: TGCGCCAGCAGCTCCGGGTGGACAGATACGCAGTATTTT.

This chain uses TRBV5-1 with TRBJ2-2; tentative D call: TRBD1 (5 bases). V shed 0 bases and J shed 5 bases, with 14 bases lying between them. Germline CDR1 SGHRS, CDR2 YFSETQ. This CDR3 contains 16 residues. Here the CDR3 reads CASSLVSGLGTGELFF. The CDR3, as DNA: TGCGCCAGCAGCTTGGTCTCAGGGCTGGGAACCGGGGAGCTGTTTTTT.

The V and J genes are TRBV7-9 and TRBJ2-7, with TRBD2 identical over 14 bases. J lost 11 bases, V lost 9 bases, and 15 bases had no gene match. Germline V CDR1 and CDR2: SEHNR, FQNEAQ (reference sequence). The CDR3 is made up of 15 amino acids. The CDR3 nucleotides read TGTGCCAGTCAATCCGCCGGGACTAGCGGGAGTAGTAAGTACTTC. Translation: CASQSAGTSGSSKYF.

This chain uses TRBV28 with TRBJ1-3; 8 bases are shared with TRBD1. Trimming at V came to 3 bases and at J to 8 bases, leaving 6 bases not matched to a gene. Germline-derived CDR1 and CDR2 are MDHEN and SYDVKM. The CDR3 has 14 amino acids. CDR3 sequence: CASSFLGQGYTIYF. As DNA, the CDR3 is TGTGCCAGCAGTTTCCTAGGACAGGGATACACCATATATTTT.

The chain joins TRBV12-3 or TRBV12-4 to TRBJ2-3; D remains unclear. Trimming removed 5 bases at V and 2 bases at J, with 8 bases between. The CDR3 sequence is 13 residues long. The CDR3 here is CASSPTYTDTQYF. CDR3 sequence (DNA): TGTGCCAGCAGTCCCACGTACACAGATACGCAGTATTTT.

This clonotype was counted only a few times. This chain joins TRBV25-1 and TRBJ2-5; D could derive from TRBD1 or TRBD2 (7 bases each). The V and J ends lost 6 bases and 0 bases respectively, with 20 bases between them. The CDR3 sequence is 17 residues long. The V gene's germline CDR1 is MGHDK and CDR2 SYGVNS. The DNA for the CDR3 is TGTGCCAGCAGCCCCTCCAGCGGGACAGCATACCAAGAGACCCAGTACTTC. It yields the protein CASSPSSGTAYQETQYF.

The CDR3 DNA is TGTGCCTGGAACTTGGACAGGGGGCGTAGGAATGAGCAGTTCTTC. This codes for CAWNLDRGRRNEQFF. The chain joins TRBV30 to TRBJ2-1, with TRBD1 identical over 11 bases. Germline trimming cut 4 bases from V and 7 bases from J; bases unmatched to any gene: 9. Germline V gives CDR1 GTSNPN, CDR2 SVGIG (reference sequence). The CDR3 runs to 15 residues.

The CDR3 DNA is TGTGCCAGCAACCCCTTGTGGGGGTCGGAAAACATTCAGTACTTC. Protein: CASNPLWGSENIQYF. This chain connects TRBV5-8 to TRBJ2-4, with D perhaps TRBD1 or TRBD2 (5 bases each). Trimming pared 6 bases from V and 5 bases from J, leaving 18 bases between. The CDR3 covers 15 residues. Germline V gene sequence: CDR1 SGHTS, CDR2 YDEGEE.

CDR3 nucleotides: TGTGCCAGCAGCTTAGTCGTACGACAGGACTATGGCTACACCTTC. Translated: CASSLVVRQDYGYTF. The chain carries TRBV7-2 and TRBJ1-2; weak D call: TRBD1 (6 bases). Germline V CDR1 and CDR2: SGHTA, FQGNSA. The CDR3 has 15 residues. V was cut by 1 base and J by 3 bases, with 12 bases left in between. Variable domain in full (rest from reference TRBV7-2 and TRBJ1-2): GAGVSQSPSNKVTEKGKDVELRCDPISGHTALYWYRQSLGQGLEFLIYFQGNSAPDKSGLPSDRFSAERTGGSVSTLTIQRTQQEDSAVYLCASSLVVRQDYGYTFGSGTRLTVV.

This clonotype was detected only once. V and J are TRBV2 and TRBJ2-5, with 7 bases lining up with TRBD1. CDR1 and CDR2 from the germline V gene are SNHLY and FYNNEI. The CDR3 is 13 amino acids. The V gene end was trimmed by 9 bases and the J gene end by 5 bases; junction bases not matched to a gene: 9. CDR3 nucleotide sequence: TGTGCCAGTAAGACAGGGATGTGGGAGACCCAGTACTTC. It codes for CASKTGMWETQYF.

This clonotype has more than one count but fewer than ten. The genes are TRBV20-1 and TRBJ2-7; D ambiguous. From germline, CDR1 is DFQATT and CDR2 SNEGSKA (reference sequence). This CDR3 has 11 residues. Deletions cut 3 bases from V and 4 bases from J, with 7 bases between. DNA for the CDR3: TGCAGTGCTAGCGTCGAGTACGAGCAGTACTTC. Translating gives CSASVEYEQYF.

The table lists this clonotype with a few counts. The chain employs TRBV20-1 and TRBJ2-1, with TRBD2 matching over 12 bases. The CDR3 length is 18 residues. The J segment lost 4 bases and the V segment lost 6 bases, leaving 16 bases of the junction unmatched. Looked up from germline, CDR1 is DFQATT and CDR2 is SNEGSKA (reference sequence). The CDR3 spells CSAHQIRASGREYNEQFF. DNA for the CDR3: TGCAGTGCGCATCAAATCCGGGCTAGCGGGAGGGAATACAATGAGCAGTTCTTC.

This rearrangement joins TRBV30 to TRBJ1-1; D not resolved. Germline V lookup: CDR1 GTSNPN, CDR2 SVGIG (reference sequence). The CDR3 runs to 13 residues. V was clipped by 4 bases and J by 0 bases, with 9 bases between them. CDR3 residues: CAWMHGMNTEAFF. DNA of the CDR3: TGTGCCTGGATGCATGGGATGAACACTGAAGCTTTCTTT. Full variable domain (outside the CDR3, taken from reference TRBV30 and TRBJ1-1): SQTIHQWPATLVQPVGSPLSLECTVEGTSNPNLYWYRQAAGRGLQLLFYSVGIGQISSEVPQNLSASRPQDRQFILSSKKLLLSDSGFYLCAWMHGMNTEAFFGQGTRLTVV.

The chain couples TRBV7-9 to TRBJ1-4; a weak D match, TRBD1 (5 bases). This CDR3 is built from 15 residues. V gave up 4 bases and J gave up 6 bases, with 15 bases separating them. In germline, CDR1 is SEHNR, CDR2 FQNEAQ (reference sequence). The CDR3 sequence: CASSSDSKGDEKLFF. The CDR3 region has the DNA TGTGCCAGCAGCTCAGACAGCAAAGGGGATGAAAAACTGTTTTTT.

This clonotype was seen a handful of times. V and J are TRBV11-2 and TRBJ2-3; no definite D call. The CDR3 is 21 residues long. The V end was cut by 8 bases, the J end by 3 bases, with 36 bases between. CDR1 SGHAT and CDR2 FQNNGV come from the germline V gene. The CDR3 region is CASLARGQQLRNGDGTDTQYF. The CDR3 DNA follows: TGTGCCAGCCTCGCCCGAGGCCAGCAGCTTAGGAATGGTGACGGGACAGATACGCAGTATTTT.

J is TRBJ2-1 and V is TRBV12-2; TRBD1, as called in the table, went unchecked against the DNA. TRBV12-2 is given as a pseudogene. This CDR3 contains 15 residues. The chain's CDR3 is CASRLRQGAYNEQFF. CDR3 DNA sequence: TGTGCAAGTCGCTTGAGACAGGGGGCCTACAATGAGCAGTTCTTC.

The sample holds a few counts of this clonotype. The V call is TRBV20-1, the J call TRBJ2-3; 9 bases match TRBD2. Looked up from germline, CDR1 is DFQATT and CDR2 is SNEGSKA (reference sequence). This CDR3 has 15 residues. V lost 6 bases, J lost 1 base, and 8 bases stayed unmatched. The CDR3 DNA reads as TGCAGTGCACCCCCTTGGACTAGCGGCACAGATACGCAGTATTTT. Translated, it gives CSAPPWTSGTDTQYF.

This clonotype was found a few times. The chain couples TRBV12-3 or TRBV12-4 to TRBJ2-2, with D perhaps matching TRBD1 or TRBD2 (6 bases each). This CDR3 region has 17 residues. Between the trimmed V and J ends, which lost 6 bases and 4 bases, there was a span of 21 bases. The CDR3: CASSPRGGPGSTGELFF. The CDR3 bases are TGTGCCAGCAGCCCCCGAGGGGGGCCGGGTAGCACCGGGGAGCTGTTTTTT.

This chain uses TRBV20-1 with TRBJ2-1; D is undetermined. Between the trimmed V and J ends, which lost 3 bases and 10 bases, there was a span of 10 bases. CDR1 and CDR2 (germline): DFQATT, SNEGSKA (reference sequence). The CDR3 sequence is 11 residues long. The CDR3 loop is CSASAEGEQFF. The CDR3 DNA follows: TGCAGTGCTAGCGCGGAAGGGGAGCAGTTCTTC.

The chain has TRBV20-1 and TRBJ1-1; 8 nucleotides align to TRBD1. CDR3 size: 13 residues. Per the germline V gene, CDR1 is DFQATT and CDR2 is SNEGSKA (reference sequence). The junction had 5 bases not matched to a gene; V was cut back by 7 bases and J by 1 base. The CDR3 loop is CSGPTGANTEAFF. CDR3 DNA sequence: TGCAGTGGACCGACAGGGGCGAACACTGAAGCTTTCTTT.

This chain joins TRBV21-1 and TRBJ2-7; the table's D call, TRBD1, was not checked against the DNA. TRBV21-1 is annotated as a pseudogene. The CDR3 sequence is 15 residues long. The CDR3 is CASSLTRDRPYEQYF. CDR3 sequence (DNA): TGTGCCAGCAGCTTGACCCGGGACAGACCTTACGAGCAGTACTTC.

DNA of the CDR3: TGCAGTGCTAGACCATCTAGCGGGAGACGGCAAGAGACCCAGTACTTC. Translated: CSARPSSGRRQETQYF. The chain couples TRBV20-1 to TRBJ2-5; 10 bases agree with TRBD2. With 2 bases clipped from V and 2 bases from J, the junction kept 8 bases outside the gene matches. CDR1 is DFQATT, CDR2 SNEGSKA, per germline (reference sequence). The CDR3 runs 16 residues.

The chain couples TRBV5-1 to TRBJ2-5; TRBD2 is a possible D gene (6 bases). The ends were cut back, 0 bases at V and 5 bases at J, with 8 bases in the middle. The CDR3 is 13 amino acids. The germline gives CDR1 SGHRS, CDR2 YFSETQ. The CDR3 loop reads CASSLASEETQYF. The DNA for the CDR3 is TGCGCCAGCAGCTTGGCTAGCGAGGAGACCCAGTACTTC.

The chain joins TRBV12-3 or TRBV12-4 to TRBJ2-3, with 15 bases aligning to TRBD2. The CDR3 runs 16 residues. With V trimmed by 8 bases and J by 3 bases, 6 bases remained unmatched. The CDR3 region has the DNA TGTGCCAGCCAGAGGGGACTAGCGGGGGGAACAGATACGCAGTATTTT. This sequence encodes CASQRGLAGGTDTQYF.

This clonotype was observed once. The chain's CDR3 is CASSLFWGQEETQYF. In nucleotides, the CDR3 is TGCGCCAGCAGCTTGTTTTGGGGACAAGAAGAGACCCAGTACTTC. The chain links TRBV5-1 to TRBJ2-5; perhaps TRBD1 as D (6 bases). Germline lookup yields CDR1 SGHRS and CDR2 YFSETQ. CDR3 length equals 15 residues. Trimming pared 1 base from V and 3 bases from J, leaving 13 bases between.

This chain uses TRBV4-3 with TRBJ2-7; D not resolved. This CDR3 is 15 amino acids long. The V end lost 0 bases, the J end lost 0 bases, and 9 bases lay between the germline ends. Germline values: CDR1 LGHNA, CDR2 YSLEER. In DNA, the CDR3 is TGCGCCAGCAGCCAAGATACGGTGAGCTCCTACGAGCAGTACTTC. Its translation is CASSQDTVSSYEQYF.

V gene TRBV28 combines with J gene TRBJ1-1; TRBD1 aligns across 7 bases. The V segment lost 10 bases and the J segment 2 bases; nucleotides outside the gene matches: 10. Germline V gene lookup returns CDR1 MDHEN and CDR2 SYDVKM. CDR3 size: 14 residues. The CDR3 region is CATETGPLNTEAFF. In nucleotides, the CDR3 is TGTGCCACCGAGACAGGGCCCCTAAACACTGAAGCTTTCTTT.

The chain is built from TRBV20-1 and TRBJ2-2, with TRBD2 identical over 10 bases. CDR1 and CDR2 (germline): DFQATT, SNEGSKA (reference sequence). The J segment lost 7 bases and the V segment lost 0 bases, leaving 8 bases of the junction unmatched. This CDR3 comprises 16 residues. The CDR3 DNA reads as TGCAGTGCTAGAGATCCAGCGGGGGGGCCCAGCGGGGAGCTGTTTTTT. Its translation: CSARDPAGGPSGELFF.

The chain couples TRBV11-2 to TRBJ2-3; 11 bases are a match to TRBD2. Trimming cost V 1 base and J 8 bases; bases outside gene matches: 8. CDR3 length: 16 residues. The germline V gene has CDR1 SGHAT and CDR2 FQNNGV. CDR3 nucleotides: TGTGCCAGCAGCTTAGGACTAGCGGGGATCCTTTTTACGCAGTATTTT. This codes for CASSLGLAGILFTQYF.

This clonotype occurred a few times. The J gene is TRBJ1-1, the V gene TRBV5-1; 9 nucleotides match TRBD1. Germline V CDR1 and CDR2: SGHRS, YFSETQ. This CDR3 region has 16 residues. Trimming at V came to 4 bases and at J to 0 bases, leaving 7 bases not matched to a gene. CDR3 amino acids: CASSDRTGALNTEAFF. CDR3 nucleotide sequence: TGCGCCAGCAGCGATCGGACAGGGGCTTTGAACACTGAAGCTTTCTTT.